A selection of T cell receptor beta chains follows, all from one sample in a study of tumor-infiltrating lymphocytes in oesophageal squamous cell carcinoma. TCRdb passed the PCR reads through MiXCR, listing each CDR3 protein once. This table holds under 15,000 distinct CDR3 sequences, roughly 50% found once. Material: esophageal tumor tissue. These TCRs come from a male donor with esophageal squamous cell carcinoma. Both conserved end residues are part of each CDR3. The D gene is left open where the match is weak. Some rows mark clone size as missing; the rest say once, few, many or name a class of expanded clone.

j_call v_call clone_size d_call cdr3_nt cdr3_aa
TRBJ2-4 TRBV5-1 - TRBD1 TGCGCCAGCAGCCCCGGGACAGGAGACAAAAACATTCAGTACTTC CASSPGTGDKNIQYF
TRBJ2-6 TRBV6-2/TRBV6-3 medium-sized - TGTGCCAGCAGTTACTCGATCTCTGGGGCCAACGTCCTGACTTTC CASSYSISGANVLTF
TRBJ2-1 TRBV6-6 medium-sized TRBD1 TGTGCCAGCAGTTACGAGAGACAGGGCAATGAGCAGTTCTTC CASSYERQGNEQFF
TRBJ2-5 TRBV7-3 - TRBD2 TGTGCCAGCAGCCCACAGCGGGACCCCGGCGATGAGCAGTACTTC CASSPQRDPGDEQYF
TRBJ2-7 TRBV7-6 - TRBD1 TGTGCCAGCAGCCCCGGGACAGGATACGGCTACGAGCAGTACTTC CASSPGTGYGYEQYF
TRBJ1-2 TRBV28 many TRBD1 TGTGCCAGCAGTACCGGGACAGGCCCTCTCTATGGCTACACCTTC CASSTGTGPLYGYTF
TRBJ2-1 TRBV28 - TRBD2 TGTGCCAGCAGTTTCGAGGGAGGGCCCCACAATGAGCAGTTCTTC CASSFEGGPHNEQFF
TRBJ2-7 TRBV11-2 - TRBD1 TGTGCCAGCAGCTTAGCGGGACAGGGTTCCTACGAGCAGTACTTC CASSLAGQGSYEQYF
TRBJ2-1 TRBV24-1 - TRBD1 TGTGCCACCAGTGATGTGACAGGGCCAAATGAGCAGTTCTTC CATSDVTGPNEQFF
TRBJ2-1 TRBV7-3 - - TGTGCCAGCAGCCCAATGGGAGGGGGTACCTACAATGAGCAGTTCTTC CASSPMGGGTYNEQFF
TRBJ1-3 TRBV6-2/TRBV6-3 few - TGTGCCAGCAGTTACTCTCGGATCTCTGGAAACACCATATATTTT CASSYSRISGNTIYF
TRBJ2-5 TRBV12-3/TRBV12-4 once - TGTGCCAGCAGTTTATTGGACACCGGGGAGCTGTATTTT CASSLLDTGELYF
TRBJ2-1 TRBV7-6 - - TGTGCCAGCAGCCACAGATACAATGAGCAGTTCTTC CASSHRYNEQFF
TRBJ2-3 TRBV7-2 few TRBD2 TGTGCCAGCAGCCTAGCGACTAGCGGGGGGTCGTATTTT CASSLATSGGSYF
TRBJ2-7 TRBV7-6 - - TGTGCCAGCAGCTTAGGGGCTAGCGTAGCCTACGAGCAGTACTTC CASSLGASVAYEQYF
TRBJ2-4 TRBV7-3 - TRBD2 TGTGCCAGCAGCTTCACACAACCTTTGCGGGAGGGCCAGCTAGCCAAAAACATTCAGTACTTC CASSFTQPLREGQLAKNIQYF
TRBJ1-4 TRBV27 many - TGTGCCAGCAGCCCAGGGGCTGAAAAACTGTTTTTT CASSPGAEKLFF
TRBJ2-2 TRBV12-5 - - TGTGCTAGTGGTTTGGTACTGGGGGGCGCAGGCGGGGAGCTGTTTTTT CASGLVLGGAGGELFF
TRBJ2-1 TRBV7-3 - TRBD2 TGTGCCAGCAGCTTATGGGGCGGGAGCCTCACAGATACGCAGTTCTTC CASSLWGGSLTDTQFF
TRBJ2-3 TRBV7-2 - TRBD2 TGTGCCAGCAGCCCCAATCCGGGGACTAGCGGGCCCATCGGTACGCAGTATTTT CASSPNPGTSGPIGTQYF
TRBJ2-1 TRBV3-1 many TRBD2 TGTGCCAGCAGCTCTAGACTAGCGGGAGCTGAGCAGTTCTTC CASSSRLAGAEQFF
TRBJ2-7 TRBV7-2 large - TGTGCCAGCAGCCCAACGAGGGCCTACGAGCAGTACTTC CASSPTRAYEQYF
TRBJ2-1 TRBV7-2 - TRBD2 TGTGCCAGCAGATCTAGCGGGAGTCTTTACAATGAGCAGTTCTTC CASRSSGSLYNEQFF
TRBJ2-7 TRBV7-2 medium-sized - TGTGCCAGCAGCTCATCGGGGAGGGGGAATGAGCAGTACTTC CASSSSGRGNEQYF
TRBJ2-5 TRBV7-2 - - TGTGCCAGCAGCTTAGGCCACCCAGAGACCCAGTACTTC CASSLGHPETQYF
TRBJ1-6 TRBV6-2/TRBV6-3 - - TGTGCCAGCAGTTACCGAGGACAGATTAATTCACCCCTCCACTTT CASSYRGQINSPLHF
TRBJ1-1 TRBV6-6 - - TGTGCCAGCAGTTACCAGGTACGCCTTGAAGCTTTCTTT CASSYQVRLEAFF
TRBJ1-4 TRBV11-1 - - TGTGCCAGCAGCTTTGATGGGACTGAAAAACTGTTTTTT CASSFDGTEKLFF
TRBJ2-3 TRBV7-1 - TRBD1 TGTGCCAGCAGCCCGCTGGGACAGGGGGGTACAGATACGCAGTATTTT CASSPLGQGGTDTQYF
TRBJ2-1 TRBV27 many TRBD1 TGTGCCAGCGTCAACAGGGGTCTTACCTTCAATGAGCAGTTCTTC CASVNRGLTFNEQFF
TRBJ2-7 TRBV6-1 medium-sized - TGTGCCAGCAGTACCTACCAGGGCTACGAGCAGTACTTC CASSTYQGYEQYF
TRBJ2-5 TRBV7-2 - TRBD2 TGTGCCAGCAGCTTAGGGGGCGGGAGTTCGGCAGAGACCCAGTACTTC CASSLGGGSSAETQYF
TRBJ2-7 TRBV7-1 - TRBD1 TGTGCCAGCAGCTCCAGGTCCGGGACAGGGAATCGCAATGAGCAGTACTTC CASSSRSGTGNRNEQYF
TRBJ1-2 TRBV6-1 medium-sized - TGTGCCAGCAGTCCAAACCGGGACTCCGGCTATGGCTACACCTTC CASSPNRDSGYGYTF
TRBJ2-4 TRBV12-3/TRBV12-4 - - TGTGCCAGCAGTTTAGTTGATCTAGGTAGGAATGAGCAGTACTTC CASSLVDLGRNEQYF
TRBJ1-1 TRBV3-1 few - TGTGCCAGCAGCCAAGCTGGGGGAGTCACTGAAGCTTTCTTT CASSQAGGVTEAFF
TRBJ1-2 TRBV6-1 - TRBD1 TGTGCCAGCAGCCAAACATTACAGGGGCGGTATGGCTACACCTTC CASSQTLQGRYGYTF
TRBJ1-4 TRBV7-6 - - TGTGCCAGCAGCCACCGGGACGGGGATGAAAAACTGTTTTTT CASSHRDGDEKLFF
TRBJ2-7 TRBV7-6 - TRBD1 TGTGCCAGCAGCTACGGGACAGGAATCGAGCAGTACTTC CASSYGTGIEQYF
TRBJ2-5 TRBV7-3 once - TGTGCCAGCAGCACATACACCGGGGAGCTGTATTTT CASSTYTGELYF
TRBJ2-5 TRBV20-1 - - TGCAGTGCTAGGGGGAGCCGAGACTCGCGGTTCCAGTACTTC CSARGSRDSRFQYF